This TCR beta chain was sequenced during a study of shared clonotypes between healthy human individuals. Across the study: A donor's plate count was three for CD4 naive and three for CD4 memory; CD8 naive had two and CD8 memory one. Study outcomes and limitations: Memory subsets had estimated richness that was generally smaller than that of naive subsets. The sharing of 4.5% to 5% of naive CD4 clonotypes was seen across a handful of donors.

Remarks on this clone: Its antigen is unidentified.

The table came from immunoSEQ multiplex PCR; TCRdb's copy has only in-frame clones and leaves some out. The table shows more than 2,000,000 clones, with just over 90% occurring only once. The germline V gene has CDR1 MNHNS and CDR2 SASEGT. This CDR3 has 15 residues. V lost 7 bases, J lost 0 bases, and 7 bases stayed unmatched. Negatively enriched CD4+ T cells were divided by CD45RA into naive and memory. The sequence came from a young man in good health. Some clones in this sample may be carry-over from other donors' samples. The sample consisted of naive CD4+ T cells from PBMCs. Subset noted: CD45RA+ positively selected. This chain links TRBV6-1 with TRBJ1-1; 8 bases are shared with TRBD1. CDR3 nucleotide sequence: TGTGCCAGCATGACGGACAGGGTAATGAACACTGAAGCTTTCTTT. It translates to CASMTDRVMNTEAFF.